This T cell receptor beta chain was observed in a study of PD-1 blockade in mismatch repair-deficient tumors. Findings and caveats of the study: After pembrolizumab, tumor-resident clones rose rapidly, then generally contracted before radiologic responses.

Every patient had mismatch repair deficiency by PCR or immunohistochemistry. A remark on this clone: The antigen remains undetermined.

This CDR3 spans 17 amino acids. V was clipped by 4 bases and J by 7 bases; unmatched bases: 9. CDR1 and CDR2 from the germline V gene are SGHVS and FNYEAQ. Data came from immunoSEQ multiplex PCR; TCRdb stores just in-frame clones and leaves some out. In the table there are 100,000 to 150,000 clones, 85% to 90% of which are singletons. The material sequenced was peripheral blood, taken approximately 73 weeks after starting pembrolizumab. The receptor was derived from an adult with mismatch repair-deficient cancer. The gene calls are TRBV7-6 and TRBJ2-3, with TRBD2 matching over 15 bases. The CDR3 region has the DNA TGTGCCAGCAGCTCGGGACTAGCGGGAGGAGGCCATAATACGCAGTATTTT. Its protein product is CASSSGLAGGGHNTQYF. The full variable domain, with the rest looked up from reference TRBV7-6 and TRBJ2-3, is GAGVSQSPRYKVTKRGQDVALRCDPISGHVSLYWYRQALGQGPEFLTYFNYEAQQDKSGLPNDRFSAERPEGSISTLTIQRTEQRDSAMYRCASSSGLAGGGHNTQYFGPGTRLTVL.